The source of this T cell receptor beta chain is a study of T cell responses to AZD1222 COVID-19 vaccine. TCRdb's table, derived via immunoSEQ multiplex PCR, lists solely in-frame clones and lacks some. This repertoire shows about 180,000 clones, 88% found once; its top ten account for around 10%. Overall study findings and caveats: Researchers took repertoire samples only after the peak T cell response had come. Only 5 or 6 people who got AZD1222 tested seropositive at baseline.

In the case of this clone: The antigen is unknown.

Germline assignment: CDR1 SEHNR and CDR2 FQNEAQ (reference sequence). The CDR3 has 16 amino acids. With V trimmed by 1 base and J by 4 bases, 5 bases remained unmatched. This chain connects TRBV7-9 to TRBJ2-5; TRBD2 matches at 11 bases. The clonotype was recovered from an adult who received the AZD1222 COVID-19 vaccine. The starting material was peripheral blood, obtained 28 days after the second AZD1222 dose. The CDR3 DNA reads as TGTGCCAGCAGCTTAGGTAGCGGGGGGGCCAGAGAGACCCAGTACTTC. Translation gives CASSLGSGGARETQYF.